This TCR beta chain was recorded in a study of blood T cells in healthy people across ages. Study-level background: Template switching picked up about one barcoded beta molecule for each two T cells. Findings of the study overall: What prevented conclusive comparison of naive and antigen-experienced cells was that PBMCs were unsorted. TCR beta diversity, measured per million T cells, fell in a roughly linear way with age. The study lacked donor CMV status, which possibly confounded expanded clonotype changes.

This clonotype was picked up a small number of times. Its antigen is still unknown. CDR3 length: 14 amino acids. V was clipped by 0 bases and J by 3 bases, with 10 bases between them. The germline V gene encodes CDR1 DFQATT and CDR2 SNEGSKA (reference sequence). Alongside a J-beta primer mix, a sample-barcoded 5' primer served in a second PCR lasting about 7 to 11 cycles. TCRdb re-called the 5' RACE reads through MiXCR, storing one row per CDR3 protein. The data hold hundreds of thousands of distinct CDR3 sequences, with about 40% observed a single time. This TCR was recovered from a woman aged 55-75 years in good health. The chain combines TRBV20-1 with TRBJ2-3; either TRBD1 or TRBD2 may supply D (6 bases each). Sample: blood. In DNA form, the CDR3 reads TGCAGTGCTAGAGAAGGGGGGACTACAGATACGCAGTATTTT. Translated: CSAREGGTTDTQYF.